This passage covers 20 T cell receptor beta chains from one sample sequenced in a study of tumor-infiltrating lymphocytes in localized non-small cell lung cancer. Measured with immunoSEQ multiplex PCR; TCRdb has only the in-frame clones, and not every one. The table shows roughly 10,000 clones, with 60% occurring only once. The sample consisted of uninvolved lung tissue not adjacent to the tumor. These receptor sequences come from a human donor with non-small cell lung cancer.

This chain joins TRBV5-1 and TRBJ1-1; no definite D call. The germline V gene has CDR1 SGHRS and CDR2 YFSETQ. CDR3 length: 14 residues. V was pared by 3 bases and J by 0 bases, with 9 bases between. The CDR3 is CASSSLGVNTEAFF. CDR3 DNA: TGCGCCAGCAGCTCTCTCGGGGTGAACACTGAAGCTTTCTTT.

The chain employs TRBV5-4 and TRBJ2-5; TRBD2 agrees at 12 bases. V shed 4 bases and J 4 bases; nucleotides not matched to a gene: 14. This CDR3 is built from 18 residues. Germline V gene data show CDR1 as SGHNT and CDR2 as YYREEE (reference sequence). CDR3 coding DNA: TGTGCCAGCAGCGTAGTCCCAAGGGGACTAGCGGGCAGAGAGACCCAGTACTTC. It codes for CASSVVPRGLAGRETQYF.

The chain has TRBV6-5 and TRBJ1-1, with D unclear. Trimming took 0 bases from V and 1 from J, leaving 9 bases between them. The CDR3 extends over 15 amino acids. Germline CDR1 MNHEY, CDR2 SVGAGI. The CDR3 bases are TGTGCCAGCAGTTACTCTGGAGGGAAGAACACTGAAGCTTTCTTT. Its translation is CASSYSGGKNTEAFF.

The V and J genes are TRBV7-2 and TRBJ1-5; D unclear. The CDR3 runs to 13 residues. V lost 5 bases, J lost 5 bases, and 10 bases lay in between. The V gene's germline CDR1 is SGHTA and CDR2 FQGNSA. In DNA, the CDR3 is TGTGCCAGCAGCCCTACGCGGGATCAGCCCCAGCATTTT. Its translation: CASSPTRDQPQHF.

V is TRBV28 and J is TRBJ2-3; D call uncertain. CDR1 and CDR2 (germline): MDHEN, SYDVKM. The CDR3 contains 13 residues. The V and J ends lost 3 bases and 0 bases respectively, with 4 bases between them. CDR3 sequence: CASSLGSTDTQYF. In nucleotides, the CDR3 is TGTGCCAGCAGTTTGGGCAGCACAGATACGCAGTATTTT.

J is TRBJ1-1 and V is TRBV25-1, with no clear D. The germline V gene has CDR1 MGHDK and CDR2 SYGVNS. CDR3 length: 12 amino acids. Trimming cost V 1 base and J 4 bases, with 4 bases left between them. The CDR3 spells CASSEWGTEAFF. The CDR3 DNA reads as TGTGCCAGCAGTGAATGGGGCACTGAAGCTTTCTTT. Full variable domain (missing parts from reference TRBV25-1 and TRBJ1-1): EADIYQTPRYLVIGTGKKITLECSQTMGHDKMYWYQQDPGMELHLIHYSYGVNSTEKGDLSSESTVSRIRTEHFPLTLESARPSHTSQYLCASSEWGTEAFFGQGTRLTVV.

The V call is TRBV6-5, the J call TRBJ2-3, with D hard to call. V lost 0 bases to trimming and J lost 2 bases, with 12 bases between them. This CDR3 is 16 amino acids long. The germline gives CDR1 MNHEY, CDR2 SVGAGI. The CDR3 sequence: CASSYSGTRSTDTQYF. CDR3 in DNA: TGTGCCAGCAGTTACTCAGGTACCAGATCCACAGATACGCAGTATTTT.

This chain uses TRBV5-1 with TRBJ2-1; D gene unclear. With 9 bases removed from V and 7 bases from J, the gap between germline ends came to 11 bases. The CDR3 runs 11 residues. Germline CDR1 and CDR2: SGHRS and YFSETQ. The CDR3 nucleotides are TGCGCCACCTCGGCCGGGAATGAGCAGTTCTTC. This sequence encodes CATSAGNEQFF.

The V gene is TRBV6-6, the J gene TRBJ2-7; TRBD1 agrees at 9 bases. Germline CDR1 reads MNHNY; CDR2 reads SVGAGI (reference sequence). Unmatched junction bases numbered 6, after V lost 6 bases and J lost 0 bases. This CDR3 comprises 15 residues. Here the CDR3 DNA reads TGTGCCAGCAGCCAATCGACAGGGGGCTCCTACGAGCAGTACTTC. Amino acids: CASSQSTGGSYEQYF.

The gene calls are TRBV6-1 and TRBJ1-6; perhaps TRBD1 as D (5 bases). This CDR3 is built from 15 residues. In germline, CDR1 is MNHNS, CDR2 SASEGT. V was cut by 7 bases and J by 3 bases, with 13 bases left in between. Here the CDR3 DNA reads TGTGCCAGCACCCCGTGGAGGGGCTATAATTCACCCCTCCACTTT. It codes for CASTPWRGYNSPLHF.

The chain recombines TRBV6-1 with TRBJ1-1, with 11 nucleotides matching TRBD1. After removal of 6 bases from V and 1 base from J, the junction contained 4 bases not matched to a gene. There are 15 residues in the CDR3. Germline CDR1 is MNHNS and CDR2 is SASEGT. DNA for the CDR3: TGTGCCAGCAGGAGGGACAGGGGGTCGAACACTGAAGCTTTCTTT. Translation: CASRRDRGSNTEAFF.

The V call is TRBV27, the J call TRBJ2-1; 7 bases line up with TRBD1. The CDR3 runs to 16 residues. Germline CDR1 is MNHEY and CDR2 is SMNVEV (reference sequence). V dropped 2 bases and J dropped 9; count of bases not matched to a gene: 13. CDR3: CASSLGVGTAILEQFF. CDR3 DNA: TGTGCCAGCAGTTTAGGGGTAGGGACAGCCATCCTTGAGCAGTTCTTC.

The chain has TRBV11-2 and TRBJ2-7; 8 bases are shared with TRBD2. This CDR3 spans 16 amino acids. The germline gives CDR1 SGHAT, CDR2 FQNNGV. The junction had 10 bases not matched to a gene; V was cut back by 1 base and J by 5 bases. The DNA for the CDR3 is TGTGCCAGCAGCTTAGTGCGGGGGGACGGCTACAACGAGCAGTACTTC. It specifies CASSLVRGDGYNEQYF.

The J gene is TRBJ2-5, the V gene TRBV4-3; D ambiguous. V shed 0 bases and J shed 5 bases, with 10 bases lying between them. The CDR3 is made up of 14 amino acids. Germline CDR1 and CDR2: LGHNA and YSLEER. This chain's CDR3 is CASSQEASSETQYF. The CDR3 nucleotides read TGCGCCAGCAGCCAAGAAGCCTCGAGCGAGACCCAGTACTTC.

This clone was counted a single time. This chain links TRBV6-1 with TRBJ1-6; 12 nucleotides align to TRBD1. Looked up from germline, CDR1 is MNHNS and CDR2 is SASEGT. The CDR3 spans 18 residues. Germline trimming cut 2 bases from V and 7 bases from J; bases unmatched to any gene: 9. CDR3: CASSEFGTGGARNSPLHF. For the CDR3, the DNA is TGTGCCAGCAGTGAATTTGGGACAGGGGGCGCCCGGAATTCACCCCTCCACTTT.

V gene TRBV14 combines with J gene TRBJ2-1; D is ambiguous. The CDR3 spans 13 residues. V was trimmed by 0 bases and J by 9 bases, leaving 9 bases between them. Germline CDR1 SGHDN, CDR2 FVKESK. The CDR3 region is CASSQDRVSEQFF. The CDR3 DNA reads TGTGCCAGCAGCCAAGACAGAGTTAGTGAGCAGTTCTTC. The whole variable domain, remainder taken from reference TRBV14 and TRBJ2-1, is EAGVTQFPSHSVIEKGQTVTLRCDPISGHDNLYWYRRVMGKEIKFLLHFVKESKQDESGMPNNRFLAERTGGTYSTLKVQPAELEDSGVYFCASSQDRVSEQFFGPGTRLTVL.

The chain links TRBV11-2 to TRBJ2-7; 7 nucleotides match TRBD2. The CDR3 is made up of 12 amino acids. CDR1 is SGHAT, CDR2 FQNNGV, per germline. Trimming cost V 5 bases and J 12 bases; bases outside gene matches: 10. The CDR3 bases are TGTGCCAGCAGCCCCACCAGCGGGGTTCGGTACTTC. Protein: CASSPTSGVRYF.

This clone has only a few counts. The CDR3 loop reads CASSSRLAGDYEQYF. CDR3 DNA sequence: TGTGCCAGCAGCTCCCGACTAGCGGGGGACTACGAGCAGTACTTC. V is TRBV11-2 and J is TRBJ2-7; 12 nucleotides align to TRBD2. Per the germline V gene, CDR1 is SGHAT and CDR2 is FQNNGV. Trimming took 4 bases from V and 3 from J; bases not matched to a gene: 4. This CDR3 has 15 amino acids.

Only one count was recorded for this clone. A junction boundary mismatches the germline segment, possibly from a read error. The J gene is TRBJ2-7, the V gene TRBV7-9; D gene unclear. Germline assignment: CDR1 SEHNR and CDR2 FQNEAQ (reference sequence). The length of the CDR3 is 13 residues. The chain's CDR3 is CASSPTASNEQYF. For the CDR3, the DNA is TGTGCCAGCAGCCCTACAGCCTCCAACGAGCAGTACTTC. Drawing the rest from reference TRBV7-9 and TRBJ2-7, the complete variable domain is DTGVSQNPRHKITKRGQNVTFRCDPISEHNRLYWYRQTLGQGPEFLTYFQNEAQLEKSRLLSDRFSAERPKGSFSTLEIQRTEQGDSAMYLCASSPTASNEQYFGPGTRLTVT.

The chain uses TRBV6-1 and TRBJ2-7; the D call may be TRBD1 or TRBD2 (5 bases each). The V and J ends lost 4 bases and 0 bases respectively, with 19 bases between them. CDR3 length equals 17 residues. The germline gives CDR1 MNHNS, CDR2 SASEGT. The CDR3 nucleotides read TGTGCCAGCAGTGGCGGTCTCCAGGGTGGGAGCTCCTACGAGCAGTACTTC. Translation: CASSGGLQGGSSYEQYF.